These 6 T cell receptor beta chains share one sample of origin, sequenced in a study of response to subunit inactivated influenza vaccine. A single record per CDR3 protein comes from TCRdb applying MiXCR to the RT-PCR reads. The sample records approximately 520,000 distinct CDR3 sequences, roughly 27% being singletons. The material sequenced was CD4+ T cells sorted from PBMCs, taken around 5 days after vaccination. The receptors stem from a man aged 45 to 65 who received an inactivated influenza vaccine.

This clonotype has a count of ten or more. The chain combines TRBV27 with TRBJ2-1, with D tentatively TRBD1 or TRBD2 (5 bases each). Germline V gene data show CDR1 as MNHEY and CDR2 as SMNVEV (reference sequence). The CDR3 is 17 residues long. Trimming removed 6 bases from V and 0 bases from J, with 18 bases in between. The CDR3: CASSLSGAIRSYNEQFF. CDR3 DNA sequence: TGTGCCAGCAGCTTGTCCGGGGCCATCCGCTCCTACAATGAGCAGTTCTTC.

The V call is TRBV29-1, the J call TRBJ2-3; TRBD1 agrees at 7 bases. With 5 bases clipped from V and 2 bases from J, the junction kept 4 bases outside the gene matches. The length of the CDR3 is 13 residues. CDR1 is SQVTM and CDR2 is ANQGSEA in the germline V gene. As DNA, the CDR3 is TGCAGCGTTTCCGGGACAGTCACAGATACGCAGTATTTT. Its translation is CSVSGTVTDTQYF.

The chain's CDR3 is CSVEERERLDRGRTPGANVLTF. In DNA form, the CDR3 reads TGCAGCGTTGAAGAGCGGGAAAGGCTGGACAGGGGGCGTACCCCTGGGGCCAACGTCCTGACTTTC. The chain employs TRBV29-1 and TRBJ2-6; 11 bases are shared with TRBD1. Germline V gene lookup returns CDR1 SQVTM and CDR2 ANQGSEA. The CDR3 sequence is 22 residues long. The V and J ends lost 0 bases and 2 bases, in that order; junction bases with no gene match: 18.

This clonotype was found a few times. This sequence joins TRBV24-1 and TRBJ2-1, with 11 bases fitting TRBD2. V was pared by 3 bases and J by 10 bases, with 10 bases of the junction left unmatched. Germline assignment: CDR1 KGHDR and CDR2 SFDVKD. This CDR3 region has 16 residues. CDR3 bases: TGTGCCACCAGTGATGCTCATAGCGGGAGGGCCCGCGAGCAGTTCTTC. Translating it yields CATSDAHSGRAREQFF.

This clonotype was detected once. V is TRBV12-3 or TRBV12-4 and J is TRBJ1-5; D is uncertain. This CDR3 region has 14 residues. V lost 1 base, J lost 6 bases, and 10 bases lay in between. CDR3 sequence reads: CASSLVRGIQPQHF. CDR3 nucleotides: TGTGCCAGCAGTTTAGTACGAGGGATTCAGCCCCAGCATTTT.

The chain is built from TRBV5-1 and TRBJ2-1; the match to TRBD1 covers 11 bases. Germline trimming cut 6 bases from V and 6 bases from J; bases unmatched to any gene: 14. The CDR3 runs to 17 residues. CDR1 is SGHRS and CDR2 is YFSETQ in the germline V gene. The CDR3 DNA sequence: TGCGCCAGCACCATTAGGACCGGGACAGGGGGAGTCAATGAGCAGTTCTTC. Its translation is CASTIRTGTGGVNEQFF.